This T cell receptor beta chain emerged from a study of T-cell memory formation after mild COVID-19. Study overall: Each donor largely had its own TCR clusters.

TCRdb re-derived calls from the 5' RACE reads in MiXCR, one entry per CDR3 protein. The data show hundreds of thousands of distinct CDR3 sequences, around 16% seen once. The CDR3 is 15 residues long. V was clipped by 0 bases and J by 2 bases, with 7 bases between them. Germline V gene lookup returns CDR1 SEHNR and CDR2 FQNEAQ (reference sequence). Whole-study results and caveats: CD4+ contracting clones were mainly CM and EM; CD8+ ones, EMRA.

On this clonotype itself: What it binds is not known.

The rearrangement joins TRBV7-9 to TRBJ2-2; the D is unclear. This sequence was found in an adult woman who had mild COVID-19 (a few samples of this study predate the infection). Cell type and time point are not known. The material sequenced was PBMCs or a T cell subset sorted from them (not recorded which). CDR3 sequence (DNA): TGTGCCAGCAGCTTAGCTATCGACAACACCGGGGAGCTGTTTTTT. Protein product: CASSLAIDNTGELFF.